The clone carrying this TCR beta chain has more than one count but fewer than ten. This CDR3 has 14 residues. The V end lost 6 bases, the J end lost 3 bases, and 14 bases lay between the germline ends. The data originate from a study of neurological immune-mediated disorders. Using its own MiXCR run on the 5' RACE reads, TCRdb lists one record per CDR3 protein. Here the sample spans tens of thousands of distinct CDR3 sequences, 8.5% to 10% being singletons. Time point of the sample: longitudinal time-point 2. The chain has TRBV12-3 or TRBV12-4 and TRBJ1-1; D perhaps matches TRBD1 (5 bases). Sequenced: PBMCs. This clonotype originated in a man under 40 in good health. The CDR3: CASSPGHGDTEAFF. The CDR3 DNA reads as TGTGCCAGCAGCCCTGGACACGGAGACACTGAAGCTTTCTTT.